A single T cell receptor (beta chain) is shown here with its context. Its antigen is unidentified. This entry belongs to a study of CD8 T cells in ankylosing spondylitis. Germline CDR1 is SEHNR and CDR2 is FQNEAQ (reference sequence). The V and J ends lost 5 bases and 7 bases respectively, with 15 bases between them. The length of the CDR3 is 14 residues. Via MiXCR, TCRdb re-called the 5' RACE reads, giving one row per CDR3 protein. The table has roughly 700,000 distinct CDR3 sequences, around 19% seen once; the top ten hold about a fifth. General study findings and limits: Some of these motif variants have turned up before, in reports on reactive arthritis synovial fluid and blood. Ankylosing spondylitis blood seemed to carry a telltale TCR beta motif made of under ten highly homologous variants.

This clonotype was obtained from a male donor with ankylosing spondylitis. Sequencing was performed on blood, either unsorted or a sorted T cell fraction (not recorded which). The chain is built from TRBV7-9 and TRBJ2-1; possibly TRBD2 for D (6 bases). In DNA form, the CDR3 reads TGTGCCAGCAGCCCTCCTACGCGGGGTAATGAGCAGTTCTTC. Encoded protein: CASSPPTRGNEQFF.